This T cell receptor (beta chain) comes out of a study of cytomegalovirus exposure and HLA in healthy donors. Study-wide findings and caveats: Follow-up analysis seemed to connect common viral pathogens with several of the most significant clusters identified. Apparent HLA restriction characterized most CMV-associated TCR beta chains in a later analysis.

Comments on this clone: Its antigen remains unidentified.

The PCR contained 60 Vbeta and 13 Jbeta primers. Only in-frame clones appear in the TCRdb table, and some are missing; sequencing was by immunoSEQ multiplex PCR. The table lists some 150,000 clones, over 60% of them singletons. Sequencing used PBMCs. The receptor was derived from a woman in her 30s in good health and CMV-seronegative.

The CDR3 sequence is CASSYSSVLEQPQHF. In DNA, the CDR3 is TGTGCCAGCAGTTACTCGTCAGTGCTGGAGCAGCCCCAGCATTTT. The chain uses TRBV6-5 and TRBJ1-5; the D is unclear. The length of the CDR3 is 15 residues. V was cut by 0 bases and J by 7 bases, with 13 bases left in between. CDR1 is MNHEY, CDR2 SVGAGI, per germline.